The present TCR beta chain was sequenced within a study of blood T cell repertoires in COVID-19 (dated by TCRdb to the early 2020s). Context from the whole study: Samples covering the acute and convalescent phases of COVID-19 were provided by collaborators in the United States, Italy and Spain. The prospective study material was composed of cDNA or gDNA derived from T cells, B-cell-depleted T cells, or PBMCs. The dataset comprised deeply sampled blood TCRbeta repertoires from subjects exposed to, actively infected with, or recovered from COVID-19. A freely available public database, intended as a resource for researchers studying the immune response to SARS-CoV-2, is where the repertoires were released. The samples were drawn from the first 160 participants of the ongoing ImmuneRACE study and from 1,254 subjects provided by 6 global collaborators. Sample metadata almost always included a de-identified subject ID, COVID-19 status, age in years and sex. Where available, HLA class I and class II types were obtained from metadata supplied by the sample provider rather than from assay-based typing. Study-level results and caveats: The amount of clinical and demographic metadata varied by source and participant and was provided uncurated.

The immunoSEQ Assay, a bias-controlled multiplex PCR, was used to amplify TCRbeta CDR3 regions from genomic DNA. Per the source publication's procedure: The number of nucleated cells in each sample was estimated by amplification of reference gene primers within the assay. To quantify the absolute abundance of each unique TCRbeta CDR3 rearrangement, sequence reads were collapsed and filtered. For each sample, productive Simpson clonality was calculated as the square root of Simpson's diversity index across productive rearrangements. Drawn from immuneACCESS, this table holds only the in-frame rearrangements with V and J called that TCRdb kept. Clones are partly lost; checked studies trace under half to an unresolved V gene and leave the rest unexplained. D and trimming were read from the DNA, whereas the V and J calls and clone size are those reported in that table. The sample table lists roughly 140,000 clones, approximately 90% of them with a count of one. 1.2% of the sample lies in the top ten.

Trimming removed 0 bases from V and 1 base from J, leaving 4 bases between the germline ends. Based on the germline V gene, the CDR1 and CDR2 sequences are SGDLS and YYNGEE. Spanning cysteine to phenylalanine, the CDR3 consists of 13 amino acids. Only the CDR3 DNA is retained, 39 bases long and in frame from the first base. Participants in the prospective study were aged 18 to 89 years, lived in 20 to 30 United States geographic areas, and enrolled through a virtual design. To assign participants to cohorts, the prospective study relied on clinical history that participants themselves reported in a screening survey and a study questionnaire. Each participant in the prospective study had whole blood, serum and a nasopharyngeal or oropharyngeal swab collected by mobile phlebotomists. Participants in the prospective study had the option to provide additional blood draws and questionnaires over a roughly 2-month period. Before DNA extraction, blood samples from the prospective study were shipped at room temperature or frozen.

In regard to this clone: What this receptor recognizes is not known. Base qualities are missing; no much larger clone stands one base away.

The TCR originated in a woman in her thirties with acute COVID-19. Recombination joined TRBV9 with TRBJ1-1, with no confident D gene call. Sequenced: PBMCs or T cells enriched from blood (not recorded which). The nucleotides are TGTGCCAGCAGCGTAGCAGGGAACACTGAAGCTTTCTTT. Its product reads: CASSVAGNTEAFF. The full variable domain, completed from the reference TRBV9 and TRBJ1-1 proteins outside the CDR3, reads DSGVTQTPKHLITATGQRVTLRCSPRSGDLSVYWYQQSLDQGLQFLIQYYNGEERAKGNILERFSAQQFPDLHSELNLSSLELGDSALYFCASSVAGNTEAFFGQGTRLTVV.